This TCR beta chain was profiled in a study of shared clonotypes between healthy human individuals. Study details: Three CD4 naive, three CD4 memory, two CD8 naive and one CD8 memory plate were used per donor.

Assay: immunoSEQ multiplex PCR; the TCRdb copy retains only in-frame clones and omits some. The sample lists about 2.3 million clones, 85% to 95% occurring once. The germline V gene encodes CDR1 MNHEY and CDR2 SVGAGI. The V and J ends lost 4 bases and 7 bases, in that order; junction bases with no gene match: 10. The CDR3 is 15 amino acids. V and J are TRBV6-5 and TRBJ2-1; TRBD2 agrees at 7 bases. The source material was naive CD4+ T cells from PBMCs. Subset given: CD45RA+ positively selected. The TCR originated in a man aged 18 to 30 in good health. Some clones in this sample may be carry-over from other donors' samples. Here the CDR3 DNA reads TGTGCCAGCAGTTCCCCCGGACTAGGGTCAAATGAGCAGTTCTTC. The encoded protein is CASSSPGLGSNEQFF.